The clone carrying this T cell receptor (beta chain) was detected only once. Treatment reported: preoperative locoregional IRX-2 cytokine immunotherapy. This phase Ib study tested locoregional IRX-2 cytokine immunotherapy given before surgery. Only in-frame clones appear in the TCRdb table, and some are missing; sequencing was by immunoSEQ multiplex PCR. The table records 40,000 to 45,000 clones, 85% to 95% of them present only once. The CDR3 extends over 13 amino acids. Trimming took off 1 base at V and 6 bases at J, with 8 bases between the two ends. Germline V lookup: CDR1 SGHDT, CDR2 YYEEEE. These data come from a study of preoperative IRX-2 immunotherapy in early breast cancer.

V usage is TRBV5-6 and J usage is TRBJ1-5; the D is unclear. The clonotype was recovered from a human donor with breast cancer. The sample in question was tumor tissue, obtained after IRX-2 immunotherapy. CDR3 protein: CASSLWEAQPQHF. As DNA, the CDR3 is TGTGCCAGCAGCTTGTGGGAGGCTCAGCCCCAGCATTTT.